This entry lists 7 T cell receptor beta chains sequenced from one sample in a study of T cell changes during pregnancy in multiple sclerosis. The table came from immunoSEQ multiplex PCR; TCRdb's copy has only in-frame clones and leaves some out. The data contain tens of thousands of clones, roughly 87% of them singletons. This specimen was peripheral blood, taken in the first trimester of pregnancy. The receptors derive from a female donor with multiple sclerosis, enrolled in a pregnancy study.

CDR3 DNA sequence: TGCGCCAGCAGCTCGATTGGGGGGTCCGAAAAACTGTTTTTT. Translating it yields CASSSIGGSEKLFF. The chain recombines TRBV5-1 with TRBJ1-4, with D possibly being TRBD1 (5 bases). V lost 3 bases, J lost 8 bases, and 14 bases lay in between. CDR1 and CDR2 from the germline V gene are SGHRS and YFSETQ. The CDR3 length is 14 residues.

The V call is TRBV7-2, the J call TRBJ1-5; D is perhaps TRBD1 (5 bases). V lost 1 base and J lost 6, with 16 bases in between. The CDR3 sequence is 16 residues long. Germline values: CDR1 SGHTA, CDR2 FQGNSA. The CDR3 sequence: CASSLEGRAYGQPQHF. The CDR3 region has the DNA TGTGCCAGCAGCTTAGAGGGCAGGGCGTATGGTCAGCCCCAGCATTTT.

The V gene is TRBV6-5, the J gene TRBJ2-7; possibly TRBD2 for D (6 bases). From germline, CDR1 is MNHEY and CDR2 SVGAGI. The V end was cut by 6 bases, the J end by 2 bases, with 17 bases between. The CDR3 loop spans 15 amino acids. The CDR3 region has the DNA TGTGCCAGCAGATCCGGCGGAGGGAAGGCCTACGAGCAGTACTTC. Its protein is CASRSGGGKAYEQYF.

The rearrangement links TRBV28 to TRBJ2-7; D possibly corresponds to TRBD2 (6 bases). The CDR3 consists of 13 residues. The V end was cut by 5 bases, the J end by 8 bases, with 16 bases between. Germline-derived CDR1 and CDR2 are MDHEN and SYDVKM. Here the CDR3 DNA reads TGTGCCAGCAGTGGCGGGGCTTCTACGAAGCAGTACTTC. This encodes CASSGGASTKQYF.

This clone was detected only a few times. CDR3 sequence reads: CASSAGTATDTQYF. CDR3 nucleotides: TGTGCCAGCAGCGCGGGGACAGCAACAGATACGCAGTATTTT. The rearrangement links TRBV5-4 to TRBJ2-3; maybe TRBD1 (7 bases). V shed 4 bases and J shed 3 bases, with 12 bases lying between them. The CDR3 is made up of 14 amino acids. Germline CDR1 and CDR2: SGHNT and YYREEE (reference sequence).

J is TRBJ2-7 and V is TRBV7-9; TRBD2 agrees at 15 bases. Germline-derived CDR1 and CDR2 are SEHNR and FQNEAQ (reference sequence). This CDR3 is 17 amino acids long. With V trimmed by 5 bases and J by 0 bases, 5 bases remained unmatched. The CDR3 DNA reads TGTGCCAGCAGCCCAGGGACTAGCGGGGGGAGCTCCTACGAGCAGTACTTC. Amino acids: CASSPGTSGGSSYEQYF.

In its sample, this clone was seen once. J is TRBJ2-3 and V is TRBV7-9; 10 nucleotides match TRBD2. Germline CDR1 is SEHNR and CDR2 is FQNEAQ (reference sequence). The CDR3 consists of 16 residues. After removal of 1 base from V and 2 bases from J, the junction contained 3 bases not matched to a gene. CDR3 nucleotides: TGTGCCAGCAGCTTAGAACTAGCGGGACCCACAGATACGCAGTATTTT. It codes for CASSLELAGPTDTQYF.